One and the same sample provided the 6 T cell receptor beta chains below, sequenced in a study of blood T cell repertoires in COVID-19 (dated by TCRdb to about 2020). The library was produced with the immunoSEQ multiplex PCR assay. Drawn from immuneACCESS, this table holds only the in-frame rearrangements with V and J called that TCRdb kept. Clones are partly lost; checked studies trace under half to an unresolved V gene and leave the rest unexplained. The sample includes a few hundred thousand clones, with more than 80% observed a single time. The ten largest make up about a tenth of the sample. Source material: PBMCs or T cells enriched from blood (not recorded which). These receptors originate from a man aged 40-49 years who had recovered from COVID-19.

This chain joins TRBV5-4 and TRBJ1-6; TRBD1 might be the D (6 bases). Germline values: CDR1 SGHNT, CDR2 YYREEE (reference sequence). The CDR3 is made up of 15 amino acids. V was shortened by 5 bases and J by 7 bases, with 16 bases between the two germline ends. The CDR3: CASSLTTGPNSPLHF. The CDR3 DNA reads TGTGCCAGCAGTCTGACGACAGGACCGAATTCACCCCTCCACTTT.

This clone was seen only once. V and J are TRBV3-1 (or the pseudogene TRBV3-2) and TRBJ2-6; unclear D gene. CDR1 is LGHDT, CDR2 YNNKEL, per germline (reference sequence). V lost 4 bases and J 4 bases, leaving 8 bases between the germline ends. The CDR3 runs 14 residues. CDR3 protein: CASSPLRGANVLTF. In nucleotides, the CDR3 is TGTGCCAGCAGCCCTCTACGGGGGGCCAACGTCCTGACTTTC.

The CDR3 bases are TGCGCCAGCAGCCCCGTACAGGGGGATGGCTACACCTTC. Protein: CASSPVQGDGYTF. V gene TRBV5-1 combines with J gene TRBJ1-2; 8 positions agree with TRBD1. V lost 4 bases, J lost 6 bases, and 5 bases stayed unmatched. The CDR3 extends over 13 amino acids. In germline, CDR1 is SGHRS, CDR2 YFSETQ. Together with reference TRBV5-1 and TRBJ1-2, the CDR3 gives the full variable domain: KAGVTQTPRYLIKTRGQQVTLSCSPISGHRSVSWYQQTPGQGLQFLFEYFSETQRNKGNFPGRFSGRQFSNSRSEMNVSTLELGDSALYLCASSPVQGDGYTFGSGTRLTVV.

Here the CDR3 DNA reads TGTGCCAGCAGTCAAACAGGGTTGGGTTCGGACATTCAGTACTTC. Its translation is CASSQTGLGSDIQYF. The V call is TRBV7-8, the J call TRBJ2-4, with a tentative D call TRBD1 (6 bases). V lost 6 bases and J lost 8, with 20 bases in between. Germline V CDR1 and CDR2: SGHVS, FQNEAQ. This CDR3 spans 15 amino acids.

The genes are TRBV5-6 and TRBJ2-7; TRBD1 agrees at 7 bases. CDR1 SGHDT and CDR2 YYEEEE come from the germline V gene. V trimming: 0 bases; J trimming: 4 bases; junction bases outside the gene matches: 4. The CDR3 consists of 14 residues. In DNA, the CDR3 is TGTGCCAGCAGCTTGGGACAGGGTTTTTACGAGCAGTACTTC. Translated, it gives CASSLGQGFYEQYF.

The V call is TRBV7-6, the J call TRBJ2-3; TRBD2 matches at 12 bases. CDR3 length: 17 amino acids. With V trimmed by 3 bases and J by 0 bases, 4 bases remained unmatched. CDR1 SGHVS and CDR2 FNYEAQ come from the germline V gene. CDR3 residues: CASSFLTSGGSTDTQYF. The DNA for the CDR3 is TGTGCCAGCAGCTTCTTGACTAGCGGGGGTAGCACAGATACGCAGTATTTT.